What follows are 2 T cell receptor beta chains derived from one specimen sequenced in a study of T cells expressing NK-cell markers. Each CDR3 protein gets one entry in TCRdb, which reprocessed the 5' RACE reads and gives no DNA. Its clone listing holds some 280,000 distinct CDR3 sequences. Sequencing was done on a sample of blood T cells: a sorted CD56 or NKG2C T cell subset, CD4+ or CD8+ T cells, or bulk PBMC T cells (not recorded which). The receptors were sampled from a man aged 18 to 29 in good health.

This chain joins TRBV20-1 and TRBJ2-2; the D call from TCRdb, TRBD1, cannot be confirmed without DNA. The CDR3 is 14 amino acids. Germline CDR1 reads DFQATT; CDR2 reads SNEGSKA (reference sequence). CDR3 sequence reads: CSAARGIRSGELFF.

This chain connects TRBV5-1 to TRBJ2-5; no DNA is available, so the TRBD1 call from TCRdb remains unchecked. Germline V gene lookup returns CDR1 SGHRS and CDR2 YFSETQ. There are 13 residues in the CDR3. The CDR3 is CASSLQGQETQYF.